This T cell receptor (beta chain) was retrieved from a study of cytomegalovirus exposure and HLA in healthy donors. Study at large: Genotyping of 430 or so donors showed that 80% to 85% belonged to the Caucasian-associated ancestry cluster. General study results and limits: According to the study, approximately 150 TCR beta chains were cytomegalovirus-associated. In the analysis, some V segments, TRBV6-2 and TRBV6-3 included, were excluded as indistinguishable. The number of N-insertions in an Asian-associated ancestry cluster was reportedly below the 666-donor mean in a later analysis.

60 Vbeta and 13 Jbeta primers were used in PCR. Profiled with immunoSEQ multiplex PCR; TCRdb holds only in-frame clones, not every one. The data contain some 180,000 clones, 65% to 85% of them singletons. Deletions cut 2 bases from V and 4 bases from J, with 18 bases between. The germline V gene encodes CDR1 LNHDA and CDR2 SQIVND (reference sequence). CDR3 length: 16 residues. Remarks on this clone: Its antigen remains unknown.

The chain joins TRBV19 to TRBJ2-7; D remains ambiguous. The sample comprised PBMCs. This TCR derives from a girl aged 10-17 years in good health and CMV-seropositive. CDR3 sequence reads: CASSILGTFSVYEQYF. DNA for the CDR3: TGTGCCAGTAGTATACTAGGTACGTTCAGTGTTTACGAGCAGTACTTC.